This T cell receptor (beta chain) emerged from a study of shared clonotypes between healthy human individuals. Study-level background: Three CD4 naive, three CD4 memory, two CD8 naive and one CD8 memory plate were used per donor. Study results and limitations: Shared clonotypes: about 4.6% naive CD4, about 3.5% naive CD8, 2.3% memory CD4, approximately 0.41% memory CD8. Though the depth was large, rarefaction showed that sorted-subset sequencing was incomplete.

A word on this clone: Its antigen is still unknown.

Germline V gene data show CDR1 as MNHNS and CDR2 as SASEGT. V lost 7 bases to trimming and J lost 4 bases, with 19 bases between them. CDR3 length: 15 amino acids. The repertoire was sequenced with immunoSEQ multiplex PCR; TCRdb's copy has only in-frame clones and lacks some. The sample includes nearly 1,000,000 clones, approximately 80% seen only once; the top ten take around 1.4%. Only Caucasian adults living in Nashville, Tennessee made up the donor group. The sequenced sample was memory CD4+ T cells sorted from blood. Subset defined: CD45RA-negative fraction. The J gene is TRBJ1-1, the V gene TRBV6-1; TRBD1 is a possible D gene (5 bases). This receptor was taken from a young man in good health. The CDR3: CASIKWGRALTEAFF. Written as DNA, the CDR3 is TGTGCCAGCATCAAATGGGGCAGGGCCCTCACTGAAGCTTTCTTT.